This record looks at one T cell receptor (beta chain) sequence and its context. The clone's antigen remains unknown. This may arise from a read error, as a much more abundant clone is one base away. V is cut by 2 bases and J by 10 bases, and the space between the germline ends is 12 bases. Via the germline V gene, CDR1 is MNHEY and CDR2 SVGAGI. The cysteine opens and the phenylalanine closes a CDR3 of 13 amino acids. This entry keeps only the CDR3 DNA: 39 bases, framed from base 1. This sample is part of a study of tumor-infiltrating lymphocytes in primary liver carcinoma (dated 2017 in TCRdb). Looking at the study overall: Between November 2015 and March 2016, roughly five patients in China with histopathologically diagnosed primary liver carcinoma had surgical resection. Roughly 3.5 to 7.5 million productive TCRbeta reads were obtained per sample, and no significant difference in read depth was found between tissue types. Reproducibility between technical replicate repertoires was high, with correlation coefficients above 0.98 and mean shared-clone rates approximately 0.9. A total of 35 specimens from 5 patients, comprising around 25 tumor regions, 5 adjacent noncancerous liver tissues and 5 peripheral blood samples, were covered by TCRbeta repertoire sequencing. Hepatocellular carcinoma (four) or combined HCC and intrahepatic cholangiocarcinoma (one) was present in the five patients, who were three men and two women aged 30 to 69 years. For each liver tumor, the study sampled five regions along with adjacent normal tissue and blood, and applied TCRbeta repertoire sequencing, expression microarrays and whole-exome sequencing. The five patients had tumors of stage T1-T3 N0M0, with maximum diameters ranging from about 4.2 to 11 cm.

Paper-wide results and their limitations: The study included only four to six patients, and the authors note findings should be validated in a larger study. Because sequencing covered only the TCR beta chain and unpaired alpha chains were not captured, true repertoire diversity is likely underestimated. A significantly larger repertoire fraction was made up by the top 250 clones in tumors than in blood (p = 0.039). Comparison of CD4+ and CD8+ T cell repertoires was precluded by the use of bulk unsorted samples. Pairs of tumor regions showed greater repertoire overlap (mean roughly 36%) than tumor-adjacent pairs (approximately 17%) or tumor-blood pairs (roughly 15%), which is consistent with antigen-driven expansion.

Blood RNA was extracted from unsorted whole blood using TRIzol reagent, and germline DNA was obtained with the DNeasy Blood & Tissue kit. At the time of sampling, the patients were treatment-naive and had chronic HBV infection. Before surgery, four milliliters of peripheral blood were collected into K2EDTA tubes. A constant-region primer and ProtoScript II reverse transcriptase were used to reverse-transcribe TCRbeta-specific cDNA from roughly 480 ng total RNA. Construction of the TCRbeta libraries relied on three nested rounds of multiplex PCR, following a slightly modified ARM-PCR procedure. Each of the first two PCR rounds ran for 9 to 11 cycles using multiplex TRBV1-TRBV30 forward primers together with a Cbeta reverse primer. Sample barcodes and Illumina adapters were added in a final 25-cycle PCR using Deep VentR polymerase. Before sequencing, amplicons of 200-500 bp were gel-purified using a QIAquick gel extraction kit. TCRbeta amplicons were sequenced on an Illumina HiSeq 2500 with 250-bp paired-end reads. The original methods were these. Quality trimming of reads was performed with Trimmomatic v0.33, and paired reads were merged with FLASH v1.2.11 so that full CDR3 sequences could be recovered. V, D and J germline segments were assigned to the rearranged TCRbeta sequences by MiGEC v1.2.1b. Clonotype statistics and Shannon-Wiener diversity indices were computed with VDJtools v1.0.0. Except for diversity analysis, only each sample's 250 most abundant clonotypes were used in subsequent analyses to reduce sampling bias. The public reads were reprocessed in TCRdb via fastp at Q25 and MiXCR, keeping in-frame beta chains. Entries are consolidated by CDR3 protein sequence, retaining the most common genes and DNA. For this entry, the V and J calls and clone size follow TCRdb and not the study's own pipeline. In this sample the table shows over 250,000 distinct CDR3 sequences, approximately 54% of which occur a single time. Of the sample, 15% to 20% falls within the top ten clones.

Source material: peripheral blood. Recombination joined TRBV6-5 with TRBJ2-4; a tentative D call is TRBD1 (6 bases match). The receptor's source is a woman aged 30 to 39 with primary liver carcinoma and hepatitis B virus infection. CDR3 reads: CASSYPGEGIQYF. The DNA reads TGTGCCAGCAGTTACCCAGGGGAAGGGATTCAGTACTTC.